These 26 T cell receptor beta chains were all obtained from the same sample, sequenced in a study of regulatory T cells in long-lasting Graves disease. The time point: persistent/refractory GD, antithyroid drugs over 5 years with positive TRAb. PBMC-derived RNA was used for the TCR library. To make TCR beta libraries, researchers used iRepertoire HTBI primers and Arm-PCR of CDR3 regions. TCRdb re-derived calls from the multiplex PCR reads in MiXCR, one entry per CDR3 protein. The data hold about 460,000 distinct CDR3 sequences, with 20% to 25% observed a single time. Material: peripheral blood mononuclear cells (PBMCs), obtained when the disease was refractory, from a patient treated with antithyroid drugs. The source of these receptors is a female donor with Graves disease.

This chain uses TRBV30 with TRBJ1-2; perhaps TRBD1 as D (6 bases). Trimming left V 5 bases short and J 5 bases short, with 18 bases between. Germline V gene data show CDR1 as GTSNPN and CDR2 as SVGIG (reference sequence). CDR3 size: 14 residues. CDR3 residues: CAWRNRVVPYGYTF. The CDR3 bases are TGTGCCTGGCGAAACAGGGTCGTCCCTTATGGCTACACCTTC. The whole variable domain, remainder taken from reference TRBV30 and TRBJ1-2, is SQTIHQWPATLVQPVGSPLSLECTVEGTSNPNLYWYRQAAGRGLQLLFYSVGIGQISSEVPQNLSASRPQDRQFILSSKKLLLSDSGFYLCAWRNRVVPYGYTFGSGTRLTVV.

The chain's CDR3 is CASSFGQDNQPQHF. Here the CDR3 DNA reads TGTGCCAGCAGCTTTGGACAGGACAATCAGCCCCAGCATTTT. The chain combines TRBV7-3 with TRBJ1-5; 7 bases agree with TRBD1. CDR3 length: 14 residues. Germline lookup yields CDR1 SGHTA and CDR2 FQGTGA. V shed 3 bases and J 3 bases; nucleotides not matched to a gene: 2.

The CDR3 coding sequence is TGTGCCAGCAGCTCAAACCTGGGCGAGCAGTACTTC. The encoded protein is CASSSNLGEQYF. The chain employs TRBV7-2 and TRBJ2-7, with D hard to call. Germline V gives CDR1 SGHTA, CDR2 FQGNSA. This CDR3 region has 12 residues. The germline V and J ends were trimmed by 4 bases and 6 bases, with 10 bases remaining between them.

Many counts were recorded for this clonotype. Relative to the germline gene, one junction end is altered; a read error may explain this. The chain is built from TRBV5-1 and TRBJ2-2; D remains ambiguous. There are 12 residues in the CDR3. Germline loops: CDR1 SGHRS, CDR2 YFSETQ. CDR3 residues: CASSLVAGELFF. The CDR3 nucleotides are TGTGCCAGCAGCTTAGTAGCCGGGGAGCTGTTTTTT.

The chain links TRBV24-1 to TRBJ1-2; the match to TRBD1 covers 8 bases. After removal of 3 bases from V and 8 bases from J, the junction contained 7 bases not matched to a gene. Germline CDR1 is KGHDR and CDR2 is SFDVKD. The CDR3 sequence is 14 residues long. CDR3 DNA: TGTGCCACCAGTGATCGCGGGGGACAGGCGGGCTACACCTTC. Translation gives CATSDRGGQAGYTF.

The chain employs TRBV7-9 and TRBJ2-7; TRBD2 matches 8 bases. After removal of 7 bases from V and 7 bases from J, the junction contained 6 bases not matched to a gene. Germline-derived CDR1 and CDR2 are SEHNR and FQNEAQ (reference sequence). The CDR3 has 12 residues. The CDR3 is CASTAGVGEQYF. DNA for the CDR3: TGTGCCAGCACAGCGGGAGTGGGAGAGCAGTACTTC.

The rearrangement uses TRBV15 and TRBJ2-2; D gene uncertain. Germline CDR1 is LNHNV and CDR2 is YYDKDF (reference sequence). V dropped 0 bases and J dropped 6 bases, with 11 bases sitting between them. The CDR3 runs 15 residues. CDR3 sequence: CATSRDDRWAGELFF. The CDR3 region has the DNA TGTGCCACCAGCAGAGATGATCGGTGGGCCGGGGAGCTGTTTTTT. The variable domain in full, completed from reference TRBV15 and TRBJ2-2, reads DAMVIQNPRYQVTQFGKPVTLSCSQTLNHNVMYWYQQKSSQAPKLLFHYYDKDFNNEADTPDNFQSRRPNTSFCFLDIRSPGLGDTAMYLCATSRDDRWAGELFFGEGSRLTVL.

The rearrangement links TRBV10-3 to TRBJ2-7, with D possibly being TRBD1 (5 bases). The CDR3 is 14 amino acids. Germline V lookup: CDR1 ENHRY, CDR2 SYGVKD. Trimming stripped 6 bases from V and 2 bases from J, with 14 bases between. The CDR3 sequence is CAIRMTADPYEQYF. DNA of the CDR3: TGTGCCATCAGGATGACAGCCGACCCCTACGAGCAGTACTTC.

This clonotype was observed many times. V gene TRBV20-1 combines with J gene TRBJ1-1, with TRBD1 matching over 7 bases. J lost 3 bases, V lost 2 bases, and 6 bases had no gene match. Germline V lookup: CDR1 DFQATT, CDR2 SNEGSKA (reference sequence). The CDR3 totals 14 residues. CDR3 sequence (DNA): TGCAGTGCTAGACGTGGACAGGTGGACACTGAAGCTTTCTTT. This codes for CSARRGQVDTEAFF.

This clonotype was observed many times. This chain connects TRBV19 to TRBJ2-7, with D tentatively TRBD1 (5 bases). Germline V gives CDR1 LNHDA, CDR2 SQIVND (reference sequence). V was pared by 5 bases and J by 6 bases, with 11 bases between. The CDR3 contains 12 residues. CDR3 sequence: CASSPLRGEQYF. The CDR3, as DNA: TGTGCCAGTAGTCCCCTTAGGGGCGAGCAGTACTTC.

The chain carries TRBV29-1 and TRBJ1-2; D gene uncertain. CDR3 length: 15 residues. Looked up from germline, CDR1 is SQVTM and CDR2 is ANQGSEA. Trimming took 0 bases from V and 8 from J, leaving 19 bases between them. In DNA form, the CDR3 reads TGCAGCGTTGAAGAACTCAGGCAGTCCAGGAACGGCTACACCTTC. Amino acid sequence: CSVEELRQSRNGYTF.

This clonotype has a count of ten or more. The rearrangement uses TRBV2 and TRBJ1-1; the D is unclear. Germline CDR1 SNHLY, CDR2 FYNNEI. Trimming cost V 8 bases and J 3 bases, with 10 bases left between them. The CDR3 spans 12 residues. The CDR3, as DNA: TGTGCCAGCGGAACCGAGGACACTGAAGCTTTCTTT. It encodes CASGTEDTEAFF. Variable domain in full (rest from reference TRBV2 and TRBJ1-1): EPEVTQTPSHQVTQMGQEVILRCVPISNHLYFYWYRQILGQKVEFLVSFYNNEISEKSEIFDDQFSVERPDGSNFTLKIRSTKLEDSAMYFCASGTEDTEAFFGQGTRLTVV.

The chain couples TRBV7-2 to TRBJ2-7; D ambiguous. Germline V lookup: CDR1 SGHTA, CDR2 FQGNSA. The ends were cut back, 2 bases at V and 3 bases at J, with 14 bases in the middle. This CDR3 contains 15 residues. CDR3 amino acids: CASSLSGNSNYEQYF. The DNA for the CDR3 is TGTGCCAGCAGCTTATCTGGTAACAGCAACTACGAGCAGTACTTC. Using reference TRBV7-2 and TRBJ2-7 for the parts outside the CDR3, the full variable domain is GAGVSQSPSNKVTEKGKDVELRCDPISGHTALYWYRQSLGQGLEFLIYFQGNSAPDKSGLPSDRFSAERTGGSVSTLTIQRTQQEDSAVYLCASSLSGNSNYEQYFGPGTRLTVT.

The chain couples TRBV18 to TRBJ1-4; 8 bases align to TRBD1. The germline V gene encodes CDR1 KGHSH and CDR2 LQKENI. V was clipped by 2 bases and J by 7 bases; unmatched bases: 9. This CDR3 has 16 amino acids. The CDR3 here is CASSPIQTGEGEKLFF. CDR3 nucleotides: TGTGCCAGCTCACCAATACAGACAGGGGAAGGTGAAAAACTGTTTTTT.

With regard to this clonotype: A much bigger clone sits one base away, suggesting this may be a read error. J is TRBJ2-7 and V is TRBV15, with D possibly being TRBD1 or TRBD2 (5 bases each). The germline V gene encodes CDR1 LNHNV and CDR2 YYDKDF (reference sequence). The CDR3 consists of 13 residues. Trimming removed 5 bases at V and 6 bases at J, with 14 bases between. The CDR3 bases are TGTGCCACCAGCTCCCGGGGCCCCCTCGAGCAGTACTTC. Protein product: CATSSRGPLEQYF.

Comments on this clonotype: This could be a read error, since a much larger clone is one nucleotide away. This rearrangement joins TRBV12-3 or TRBV12-4 to TRBJ1-6; D gene uncertain. The CDR3 runs to 14 residues. In nucleotides, the CDR3 is TGTGCCAGCGCGGCATGGGATCATAATTCACCCCCCCACTTT. Protein sequence: CASAAWDHNSPPHF.

Comments on this clonotype: Being one base from a much bigger clone, this may be a read error. The chain recombines TRBV28 with TRBJ2-7; the match to TRBD2 covers 10 bases. Germline V gene sequence: CDR1 MDHEN, CDR2 SYDVKM. CDR3 length: 18 residues. V gave up 6 bases and J gave up 6 bases; unmatched junction bases: 20. The CDR3 nucleotides read TGTGCCAGCAGGACCCCGGCCCCTTCTAGCGGGAGAGGTGGCGAGCAGTACTTC. This codes for CASRTPAPSSGRGGEQYF.

To note about this clonotype: A read error may be the cause here, since a much bigger clone is one base away. V is TRBV12-3 or TRBV12-4 and J is TRBJ1-5, with a tentative D call TRBD1 (5 bases). The CDR3 extends over 15 amino acids. The DNA for the CDR3 is TGTGCCAGCAGTAGGGACGGAAGTAGCAATCGGCCCCAGCATTTT. Protein sequence: CASSRDGSSNRPQHF.

The sample holds a few counts of this clonotype. V and J are TRBV29-1 and TRBJ1-2; D gene unclear. Per germline, CDR1 SQVTM and CDR2 ANQGSEA. The CDR3 is made up of 11 amino acids. V lost 6 bases and J 5 bases, leaving 10 bases between the germline ends. Written as DNA, the CDR3 is TGCAGCGTCGCGAGTGATTATGGCTACACCTTC. Protein product: CSVASDYGYTF.

This clonotype came up many times. This chain joins TRBV3-1 and TRBJ1-1; D might be TRBD1 (5 bases). Trimming left V 1 base short and J 1 base short, with 10 bases between. Germline V gene lookup returns CDR1 LGHDT and CDR2 YNNKEL (reference sequence). The CDR3 consists of 15 residues. This CDR3 reads CASSQGRQRNTEAFF. CDR3 nucleotides: TGTGCCAGCAGCCAAGGTCGACAGAGGAACACTGAAGCTTTCTTT.

V usage is TRBV6-1 and J usage is TRBJ2-2, with 11 bases that match TRBD1. Per the germline V gene, CDR1 is MNHNS and CDR2 is SASEGT. With V trimmed by 5 bases and J by 1 base, 9 bases remained unmatched. This CDR3 comprises 18 residues. The CDR3, as DNA: TGTGCCAGCAGTAAATGGACAGGGGGCGCTGGGAACACCGGGGAGCTGTTTTTT. This gives the protein CASSKWTGGAGNTGELFF.

This clonotype was recorded many times. The V gene is TRBV2, the J gene TRBJ1-5; perhaps TRBD1 as D (5 bases). Germline CDR1 reads SNHLY; CDR2 reads FYNNEI. This CDR3 is built from 15 residues. V lost 5 bases to trimming and J lost 3 bases, with 14 bases between them. Here the CDR3 reads CASSFGRGPNQPQHF. The DNA for the CDR3 is TGTGCCAGCAGTTTTGGGAGGGGCCCCAATCAGCCCCAGCATTTT.

The chain has TRBV7-2 and TRBJ1-1; TRBD1 might be the D (5 bases). The CDR3 covers 15 residues. CDR1 is SGHTA and CDR2 is FQGNSA in the germline V gene. Between the trimmed V and J ends, which lost 5 bases and 2 bases, there was a span of 15 bases. The CDR3 here is CASSQKTAVNTEAFF. The DNA for the CDR3 is TGTGCCAGCAGCCAAAAGACAGCGGTTAACACTGAAGCTTTCTTT. Full variable domain (missing parts from reference TRBV7-2 and TRBJ1-1): GAGVSQSPSNKVTEKGKDVELRCDPISGHTALYWYRQSLGQGLEFLIYFQGNSAPDKSGLPSDRFSAERTGGSVSTLTIQRTQQEDSAVYLCASSQKTAVNTEAFFGQGTRLTVV.

This clonotype was counted a few times. The chain has TRBV19 and TRBJ2-2; D is possibly TRBD1 or TRBD2 (5 bases each). The CDR3 has 17 amino acids. The V end was cut by 5 bases, the J end by 4 bases, with 20 bases between. Germline V gene lookup returns CDR1 LNHDA and CDR2 SQIVND (reference sequence). CDR3 region: CASSLTAVVGVTGELFF. The CDR3 DNA sequence: TGTGCCAGTAGTCTTACGGCCGTTGTGGGGGTCACCGGGGAGCTGTTTTTT.

The rearrangement links TRBV7-2 to TRBJ2-5, with D perhaps assigned TRBD1 or TRBD2 (5 bases each). CDR3 length: 14 residues. V was shortened by 5 bases and J by 5 bases, with 15 bases between the two germline ends. Germline loops: CDR1 SGHTA, CDR2 FQGNSA. CDR3 protein: CASSLWGIEETQYF. CDR3 nucleotide sequence: TGTGCCAGCAGCCTATGGGGGATAGAGGAGACCCAGTACTTC.

This chain links TRBV7-2 with TRBJ2-5, with D perhaps matching TRBD2 (5 bases). This CDR3 comprises 13 residues. CDR1 SGHTA and CDR2 FQGNSA come from the germline V gene. V dropped 2 bases and J dropped 4 bases, with 8 bases sitting between them. CDR3 loop: CASSLNEGETQYF. The CDR3 DNA follows: TGTGCCAGCAGCTTAAATGAGGGAGAGACCCAGTACTTC.